These 2 T cell receptor beta chains share one sample of origin, sequenced in a study of CD8 T cells in ankylosing spondylitis. TCRdb called the 5' RACE reads again in MiXCR, with one record for every CDR3 protein. The sample lists under 250,000 distinct CDR3 sequences, over 7% occurring once. The sample was blood, either unsorted or a sorted T cell fraction (not recorded which). The receptors shown here come from a female donor with ankylosing spondylitis or in good health (not recorded which).

This clonotype was recorded at least ten times. This rearrangement joins TRBV30 to TRBJ2-5; the D is unclear. The CDR3 is made up of 11 amino acids. Trimming took 5 bases from V and 5 from J, leaving 9 bases between them. CDR1 is GTSNPN, CDR2 SVGIG, per germline (reference sequence). The CDR3 protein is CAWGPRETQYF. In DNA form, the CDR3 reads TGTGCCTGGGGCCCCCGGGAGACCCAGTACTTC.

This clonotype was seen a handful of times. V is TRBV12-3 or TRBV12-4 and J is TRBJ1-1, with D uncertain. Trimming cost V 3 bases and J 6 bases, with 14 bases left between them. CDR3 length: 14 amino acids. CDR3 loop: CASSLAPQEAEAFF. CDR3 sequence (DNA): TGTGCCAGCAGTTTGGCCCCCCAGGAGGCTGAAGCTTTCTTT.